Following are 26 T cell receptor beta chains from one sample sequenced in a study of OX40 agonist ivuxolimab in advanced cancers. Some clones are missing from TCRdb's copy, which holds only in-frame ones; the method was immunoSEQ multiplex PCR. The table includes around 3,000 clones, more than 70% detected once. This specimen was CD4+ or CD8+ T cells sorted from blood, taken in a trial of the OX40 agonist ivuxolimab. All receptors come from an adult with an advanced solid tumor such as melanoma, head and neck, liver or kidney cancer.

V gene TRBV6-5 combines with J gene TRBJ2-1; unclear D gene. In germline, CDR1 is MNHEY, CDR2 SVGAGI. Trimming pared 6 bases from V and 0 bases from J, leaving 9 bases between. The CDR3 extends over 14 amino acids. The CDR3 DNA reads TGTGCCAGCAGCAAGGAGAGCTCCTACAATGAGCAGTTCTTC. Translation: CASSKESSYNEQFF.

V and J are TRBV7-9 and TRBJ1-2, with D uncertain. This CDR3 spans 16 amino acids. Germline V gene data show CDR1 as SEHNR and CDR2 as FQNEAQ (reference sequence). Trimming took 6 bases from V and 2 from J, leaving 19 bases between them. The CDR3 sequence is CASSPVGSAENYGYTF. CDR3 nucleotides: TGTGCCAGCAGTCCGGTAGGGTCAGCAGAAAACTATGGCTACACCTTC.

The chain is built from TRBV15 and TRBJ2-7, with TRBD2 matching over 8 bases. The CDR3 totals 14 residues. J lost 5 bases, V lost 1 base, and 4 bases had no gene match. The germline gives CDR1 LNHNV, CDR2 YYDKDF (reference sequence). The CDR3 protein is CATSRVAGGHEQYF. The CDR3 DNA reads TGTGCCACCAGCAGAGTGGCGGGAGGCCACGAGCAGTACTTC.

V usage is TRBV6-4 and J usage is TRBJ2-1; 9 bases are a match to TRBD2. V was clipped by 2 bases and J by 5 bases; unmatched bases: 4. CDR3 length: 15 amino acids. In germline, CDR1 is MRHNA, CDR2 SNTAGT. In nucleotides, the CDR3 is TGTGCCAGCAGTGACGCGACTAGCGGCCACAATGAGCAGTTCTTC. Its protein is CASSDATSGHNEQFF.

The CDR3 sequence: CASSLRDGLEAFF. The CDR3, as DNA: TGTGCCAGCAGCCTCCGGGACGGACTTGAAGCTTTCTTT. The chain uses TRBV7-6 and TRBJ1-1, with a weak D call TRBD1 (5 bases). Germline loops: CDR1 SGHVS, CDR2 FNYEAQ. V was clipped by 5 bases and J by 7 bases, with 14 bases between them. This CDR3 region has 13 residues. Combining the CDR3 with reference TRBV7-6 and TRBJ1-1 gives the whole variable domain GAGVSQSPRYKVTKRGQDVALRCDPISGHVSLYWYRQALGQGPEFLTYFNYEAQQDKSGLPNDRFSAERPEGSISTLTIQRTEQRDSAMYRCASSLRDGLEAFFGQGTRLTVV.

The gene calls are TRBV11-2 and TRBJ2-1, with a tentative D call TRBD2 (6 bases). CDR1 is SGHAT, CDR2 FQNNGV, per germline. Deletions cut 4 bases from V and 4 bases from J, with 11 bases between. The CDR3 has 14 residues. CDR3 in amino acids: CASSSTRNYNEQFF. CDR3 nucleotide sequence: TGTGCCAGCAGCTCGACTAGAAATTACAATGAGCAGTTCTTC.

The chain is built from TRBV19 and TRBJ2-1; 9 nucleotides line up with TRBD1. J lost 7 bases, V lost 3 bases, and 7 bases had no gene match. Looked up from germline, CDR1 is LNHDA and CDR2 is SQIVND (reference sequence). This CDR3 has 15 residues. CDR3 protein: CASSILQGADNEQFF. DNA of the CDR3: TGTGCCAGTAGTATCTTACAGGGGGCGGATAATGAGCAGTTCTTC.

This chain links TRBV27 with TRBJ1-1; D is undetermined. This CDR3 is built from 14 residues. Looked up from germline, CDR1 is MNHEY and CDR2 is SMNVEV (reference sequence). Trimming stripped 5 bases from V and 5 bases from J, with 15 bases between. The CDR3 loop is CASSMGRRDTEAFF. DNA of the CDR3: TGTGCCAGCAGTATGGGCAGAAGGGATACTGAAGCTTTCTTT.

The V call is TRBV6-4, the J call TRBJ2-1; maybe TRBD1 (5 bases). This CDR3 spans 15 amino acids. Germline CDR1 and CDR2: MRHNA and SNTAGT. V dropped 9 bases and J dropped 3 bases, with 18 bases sitting between them. The CDR3 sequence: CARGHRERIYNEQFF. The CDR3 DNA follows: TGTGCCAGAGGACACCGTGAAAGGATCTACAATGAGCAGTTCTTC.

The chain carries TRBV11-2 and TRBJ1-6; no definite D call. V lost 1 base, J lost 10 bases, and 17 bases lay in between. Per the germline V gene, CDR1 is SGHAT and CDR2 is FQNNGV. The CDR3 is made up of 16 amino acids. The CDR3 sequence is CASSLASWAIGSPLHF. CDR3 bases: TGTGCCAGCAGCTTAGCCTCCTGGGCGATAGGCTCACCCCTCCACTTT.

The chain combines TRBV2 with TRBJ1-4, with a tentative D call TRBD1 (6 bases). Trimming removed 6 bases from V and 7 bases from J, with 15 bases in between. The germline CDR1 and CDR2 sequences are SNHLY and FYNNEI. The CDR3 is 14 amino acids. In DNA form, the CDR3 reads TGTGCCAGCAGGGGAACAGGGCCGACTGAAAAACTGTTTTTT. It yields the protein CASRGTGPTEKLFF.

The rearrangement uses TRBV6-5 and TRBJ1-2; D possibly corresponds to TRBD1 (5 bases). The V gene's germline CDR1 is MNHEY and CDR2 SVGAGI. V lost 0 bases to trimming and J lost 5 bases, with 7 bases between them. This CDR3 is built from 13 residues. CDR3: CASSYSWGYGYTF. CDR3 nucleotides: TGTGCCAGCAGTTACTCCTGGGGGTATGGCTACACCTTC.

As regards this clone: Other DNA sequences from this sample encode an identical CDR3 as well. This chain uses TRBV20-1 with TRBJ2-2; no clear D. The CDR3 is made up of 11 amino acids. V was cut by 5 bases and J by 7 bases, with 8 bases left in between. The V gene's germline CDR1 is DFQATT and CDR2 SNEGSKA (reference sequence). DNA of the CDR3: TGCAGTGCTGGGCCGGGCGGGGAGCTGTTTTTT. Translated, it gives CSAGPGGELFF.

The chain has TRBV27 and TRBJ1-2; D might be TRBD1 (5 bases). Germline CDR1 and CDR2: MNHEY and SMNVEV (reference sequence). The germline V and J ends were trimmed by 0 bases and 3 bases, with 17 bases remaining between them. The CDR3 has 17 amino acids. CDR3 in DNA: TGTGCCAGCAGTTTATCGATGGCGGGGGACCGCGACTATGGCTACACCTTC. It yields the protein CASSLSMAGDRDYGYTF.

This chain connects TRBV19 to TRBJ2-2; a weak D match, TRBD2 (5 bases). The CDR3 totals 14 residues. From germline, CDR1 is LNHDA and CDR2 SQIVND (reference sequence). Trimming took off 7 bases at V and 0 bases at J, with 9 bases between the two ends. CDR3 DNA sequence: TGTGCCAGTACCCCTAGCTCGAACACCGGGGAGCTGTTTTTT. Protein: CASTPSSNTGELFF.

This clone was picked up a small number of times. The chain recombines TRBV4-1 with TRBJ2-7; 10 bases are shared with TRBD2. CDR3 length: 14 amino acids. The germline V gene encodes CDR1 MGHRA and CDR2 YSYEKL. V was pared by 4 bases and J by 2 bases, with 2 bases of the junction left unmatched. The CDR3 spells CASSPLAGAYEQYF. The CDR3 region has the DNA TGCGCCAGCAGCCCCCTAGCGGGAGCCTACGAGCAGTACTTC.

V and J are TRBV4-2 and TRBJ2-5; possible D gene TRBD1, 5 bases. There are 15 residues in the CDR3. V was trimmed by 4 bases and J by 5 bases, leaving 17 bases between them. The germline CDR1 and CDR2 sequences are LGHNA and YNFKEQ. This CDR3 reads CASSPSRDEWETQYF. DNA of the CDR3: TGTGCCAGCAGCCCCAGCAGGGATGAGTGGGAGACCCAGTACTTC.

CDR3 loop: CASSLGDSKEKLFF. CDR3 sequence (DNA): TGTGCCAGCAGCCTAGGGGACAGTAAGGAAAAACTGTTTTTT. This sequence joins TRBV7-9 and TRBJ1-4; 7 bases are shared with TRBD1. J lost 8 bases, V lost 5 bases, and 8 bases had no gene match. The CDR3 consists of 14 residues. Germline V gene data show CDR1 as SEHNR and CDR2 as FQNEAQ (reference sequence).

About this clone itself: This sample also contains other DNA sequences that code for the same CDR3. The rearrangement uses TRBV5-1 and TRBJ2-1; D not resolved. The CDR3 is 14 amino acids. Trimming shortened V by 0 bases and J by 4 bases, and 8 bases separated the two germline ends. Germline V gene sequence: CDR1 SGHRS, CDR2 YFSETQ. CDR3 region: CASSLGGGYNEQFF. CDR3 bases: TGCGCCAGCAGCTTGGGAGGCGGTTACAATGAGCAGTTCTTC.

The rearrangement uses TRBV27 and TRBJ2-7, with D maybe TRBD1 (9 bases). Trimming pared 8 bases from V and 2 bases from J, leaving 22 bases between. This CDR3 is built from 16 residues. Germline V CDR1 and CDR2: MNHEY, SMNVEV (reference sequence). The DNA for the CDR3 is TGTGCCAGCTGTGGACAGGGGATAGCGGGGACCTACGAGCAGTACTTC. Protein sequence: CASCGQGIAGTYEQYF.

The sample holds one count of this clone. The V and J genes are TRBV14 and TRBJ1-1, with unresolved D. CDR3 length equals 12 residues. Between the trimmed V and J ends, which lost 0 bases and 5 bases, there was a span of 4 bases. Per germline, CDR1 SGHDN and CDR2 FVKESK. The CDR3, as DNA: TGTGCCAGCAGCCAAGACAGGACTGAAGCTTTCTTT. Amino acid sequence: CASSQDRTEAFF.

The CDR3 DNA follows: TGTGCCAGCAGCCTCCGGACTAGCGGGAGGGGCGGTGTCTCAGATACGCAGTATTTT. This encodes CASSLRTSGRGGVSDTQYF. The chain has TRBV4-2 and TRBJ2-3; 15 bases map to TRBD2. Germline V gives CDR1 LGHNA, CDR2 YNFKEQ. The CDR3 length is 19 residues. The ends lost 4 bases at V and 4 bases at J; junction bases unmatched: 12.

This sequence joins TRBV10-2 and TRBJ2-3; TRBD1 aligns across 8 bases. CDR1 and CDR2 from the germline V gene are WSHSY and SAAADI. V lost 5 bases to trimming and J lost 1 base; unmatched junction nucleotides: 5. There are 15 residues in the CDR3. CDR3: CASSTRGQGTDTQYF. CDR3 bases: TGCGCCAGCAGTACCAGGGGGCAGGGCACAGATACGCAGTATTTT.

The gene calls are TRBV13 and TRBJ2-4, with 8 nucleotides matching TRBD2. With V trimmed by 1 base and J by 2 bases, 13 bases remained unmatched. Germline V gene data show CDR1 as PRHDT and CDR2 as FYEKMQ (reference sequence). The CDR3 sequence is 19 residues long. Here the CDR3 reads CASSLVREGGPHPKNIQYF. The DNA for the CDR3 is TGTGCCAGCAGCTTAGTACGGGAGGGCGGGCCCCACCCCAAAAACATTCAGTACTTC.

This rearrangement joins TRBV28 to TRBJ2-3; tentatively, D is TRBD2 (6 bases). The CDR3 extends over 14 amino acids. CDR1 and CDR2 from the germline V gene are MDHEN and SYDVKM. Trimming removed 6 bases from V and 6 bases from J, with 16 bases in between. CDR3 DNA: TGTGCCAGCAGCTATCCGGAGGGGATGGATACGCAGTATTTT. This encodes CASSYPEGMDTQYF.

The V call is TRBV7-9, the J call TRBJ2-3, with TRBD2 matching over 7 bases. The V and J ends lost 5 bases and 4 bases, in that order; junction bases with no gene match: 12. The CDR3 totals 16 residues. Germline V lookup: CDR1 SEHNR, CDR2 FQNEAQ (reference sequence). CDR3 sequence: CASSPGDYSLADTQYF. The DNA for the CDR3 is TGTGCCAGCAGCCCTGGGGACTATAGCCTTGCAGATACGCAGTATTTT.